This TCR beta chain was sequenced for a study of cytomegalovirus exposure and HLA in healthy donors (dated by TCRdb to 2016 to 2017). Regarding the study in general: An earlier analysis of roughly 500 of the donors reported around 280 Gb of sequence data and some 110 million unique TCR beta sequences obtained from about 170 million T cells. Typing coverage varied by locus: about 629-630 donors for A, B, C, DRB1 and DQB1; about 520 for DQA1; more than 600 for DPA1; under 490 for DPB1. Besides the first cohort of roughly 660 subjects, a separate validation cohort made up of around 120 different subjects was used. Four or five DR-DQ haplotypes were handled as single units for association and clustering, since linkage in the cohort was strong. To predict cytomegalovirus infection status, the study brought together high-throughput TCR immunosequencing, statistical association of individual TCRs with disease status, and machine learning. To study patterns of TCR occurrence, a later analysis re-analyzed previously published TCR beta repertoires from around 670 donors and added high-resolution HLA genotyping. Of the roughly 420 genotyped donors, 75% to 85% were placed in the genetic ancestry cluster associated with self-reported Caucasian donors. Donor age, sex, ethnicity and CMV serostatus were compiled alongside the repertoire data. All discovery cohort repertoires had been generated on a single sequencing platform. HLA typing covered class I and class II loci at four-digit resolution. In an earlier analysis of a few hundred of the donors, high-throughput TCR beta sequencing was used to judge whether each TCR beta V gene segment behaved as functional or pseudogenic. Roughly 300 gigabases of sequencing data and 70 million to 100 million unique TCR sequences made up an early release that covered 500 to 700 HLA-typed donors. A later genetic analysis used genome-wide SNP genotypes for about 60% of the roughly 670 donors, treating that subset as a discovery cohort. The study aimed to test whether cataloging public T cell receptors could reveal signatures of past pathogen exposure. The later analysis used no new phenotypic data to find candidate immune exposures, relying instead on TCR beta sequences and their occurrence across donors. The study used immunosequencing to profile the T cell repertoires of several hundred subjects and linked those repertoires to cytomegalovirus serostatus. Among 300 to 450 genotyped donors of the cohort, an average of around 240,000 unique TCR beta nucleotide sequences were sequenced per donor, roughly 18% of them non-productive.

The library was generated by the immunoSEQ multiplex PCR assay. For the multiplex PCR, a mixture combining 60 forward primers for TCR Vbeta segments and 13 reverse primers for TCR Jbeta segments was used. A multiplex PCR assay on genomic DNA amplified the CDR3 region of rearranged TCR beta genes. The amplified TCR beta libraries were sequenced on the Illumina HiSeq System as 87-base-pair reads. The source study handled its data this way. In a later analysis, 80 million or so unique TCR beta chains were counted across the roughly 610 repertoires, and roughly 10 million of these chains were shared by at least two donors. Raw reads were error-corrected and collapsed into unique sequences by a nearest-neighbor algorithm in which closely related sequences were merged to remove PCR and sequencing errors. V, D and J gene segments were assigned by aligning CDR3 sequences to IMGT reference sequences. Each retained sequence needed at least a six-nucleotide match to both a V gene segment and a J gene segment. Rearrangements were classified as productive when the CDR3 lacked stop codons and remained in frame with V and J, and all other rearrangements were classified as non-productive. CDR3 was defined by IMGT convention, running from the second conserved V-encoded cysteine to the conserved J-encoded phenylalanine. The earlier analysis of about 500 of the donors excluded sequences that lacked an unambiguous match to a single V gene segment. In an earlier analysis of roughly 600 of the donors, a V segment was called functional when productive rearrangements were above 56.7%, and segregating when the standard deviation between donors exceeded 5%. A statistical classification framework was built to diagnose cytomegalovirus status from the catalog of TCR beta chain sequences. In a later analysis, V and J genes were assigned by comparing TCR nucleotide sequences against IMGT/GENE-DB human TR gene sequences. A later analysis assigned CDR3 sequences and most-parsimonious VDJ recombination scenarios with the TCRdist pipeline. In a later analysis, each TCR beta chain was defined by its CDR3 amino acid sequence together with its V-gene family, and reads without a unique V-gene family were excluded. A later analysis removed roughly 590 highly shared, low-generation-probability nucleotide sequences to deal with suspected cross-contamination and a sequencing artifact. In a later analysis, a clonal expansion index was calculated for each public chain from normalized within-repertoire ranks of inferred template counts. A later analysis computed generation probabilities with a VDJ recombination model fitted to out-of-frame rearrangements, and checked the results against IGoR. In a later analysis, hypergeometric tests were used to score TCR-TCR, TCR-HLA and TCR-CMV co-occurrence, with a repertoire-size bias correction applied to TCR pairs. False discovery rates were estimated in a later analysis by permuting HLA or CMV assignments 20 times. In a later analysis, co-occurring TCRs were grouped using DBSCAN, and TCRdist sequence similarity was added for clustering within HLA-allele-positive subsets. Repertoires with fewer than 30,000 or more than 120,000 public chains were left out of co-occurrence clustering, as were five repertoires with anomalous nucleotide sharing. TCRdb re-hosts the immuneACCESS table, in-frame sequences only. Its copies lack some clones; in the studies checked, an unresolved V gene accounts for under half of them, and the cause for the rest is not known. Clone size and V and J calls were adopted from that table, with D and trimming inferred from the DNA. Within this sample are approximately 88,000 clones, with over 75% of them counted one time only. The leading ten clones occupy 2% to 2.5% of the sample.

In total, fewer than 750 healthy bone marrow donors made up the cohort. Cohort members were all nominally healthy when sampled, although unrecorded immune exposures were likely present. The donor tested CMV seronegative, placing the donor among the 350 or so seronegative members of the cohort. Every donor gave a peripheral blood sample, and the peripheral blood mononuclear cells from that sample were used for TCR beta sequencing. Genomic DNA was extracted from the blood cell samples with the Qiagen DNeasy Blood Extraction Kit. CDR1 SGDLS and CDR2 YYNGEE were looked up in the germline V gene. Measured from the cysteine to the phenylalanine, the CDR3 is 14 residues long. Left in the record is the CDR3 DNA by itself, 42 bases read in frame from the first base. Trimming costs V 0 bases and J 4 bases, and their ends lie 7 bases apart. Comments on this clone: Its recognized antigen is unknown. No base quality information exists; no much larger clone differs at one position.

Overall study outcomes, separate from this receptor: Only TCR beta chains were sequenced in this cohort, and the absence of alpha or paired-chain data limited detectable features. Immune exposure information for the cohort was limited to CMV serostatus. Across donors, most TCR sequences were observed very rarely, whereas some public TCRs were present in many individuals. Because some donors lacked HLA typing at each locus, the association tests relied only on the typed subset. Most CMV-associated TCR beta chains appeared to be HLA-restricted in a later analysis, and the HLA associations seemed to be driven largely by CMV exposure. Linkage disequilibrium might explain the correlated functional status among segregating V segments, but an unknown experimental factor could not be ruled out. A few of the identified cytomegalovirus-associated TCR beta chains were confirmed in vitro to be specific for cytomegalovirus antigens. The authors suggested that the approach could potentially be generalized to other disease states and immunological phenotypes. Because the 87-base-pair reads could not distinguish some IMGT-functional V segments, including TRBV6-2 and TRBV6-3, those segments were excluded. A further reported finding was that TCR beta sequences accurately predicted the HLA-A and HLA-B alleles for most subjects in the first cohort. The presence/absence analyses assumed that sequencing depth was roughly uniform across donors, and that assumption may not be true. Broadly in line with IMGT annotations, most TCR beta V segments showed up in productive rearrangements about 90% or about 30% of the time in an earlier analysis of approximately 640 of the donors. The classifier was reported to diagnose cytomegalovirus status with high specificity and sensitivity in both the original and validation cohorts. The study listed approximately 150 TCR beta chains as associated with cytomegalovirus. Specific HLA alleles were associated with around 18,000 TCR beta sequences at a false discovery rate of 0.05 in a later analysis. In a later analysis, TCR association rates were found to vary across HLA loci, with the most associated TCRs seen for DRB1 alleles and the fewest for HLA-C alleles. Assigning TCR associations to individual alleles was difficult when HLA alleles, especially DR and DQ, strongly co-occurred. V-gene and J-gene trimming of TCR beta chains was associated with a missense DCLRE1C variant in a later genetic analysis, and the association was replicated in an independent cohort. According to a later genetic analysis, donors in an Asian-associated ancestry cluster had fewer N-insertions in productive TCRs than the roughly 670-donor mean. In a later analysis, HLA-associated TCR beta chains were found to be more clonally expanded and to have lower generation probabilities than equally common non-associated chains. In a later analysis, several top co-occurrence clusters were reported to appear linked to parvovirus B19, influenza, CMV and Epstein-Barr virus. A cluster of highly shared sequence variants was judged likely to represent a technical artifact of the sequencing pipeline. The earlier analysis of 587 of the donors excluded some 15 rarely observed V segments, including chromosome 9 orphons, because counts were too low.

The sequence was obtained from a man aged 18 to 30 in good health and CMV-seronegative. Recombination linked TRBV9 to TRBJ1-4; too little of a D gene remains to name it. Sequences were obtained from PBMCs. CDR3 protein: CASSVGAHNEKLFF. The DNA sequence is TGTGCCAGCAGCGTAGGCGCTCATAATGAAAAACTGTTTTTT.